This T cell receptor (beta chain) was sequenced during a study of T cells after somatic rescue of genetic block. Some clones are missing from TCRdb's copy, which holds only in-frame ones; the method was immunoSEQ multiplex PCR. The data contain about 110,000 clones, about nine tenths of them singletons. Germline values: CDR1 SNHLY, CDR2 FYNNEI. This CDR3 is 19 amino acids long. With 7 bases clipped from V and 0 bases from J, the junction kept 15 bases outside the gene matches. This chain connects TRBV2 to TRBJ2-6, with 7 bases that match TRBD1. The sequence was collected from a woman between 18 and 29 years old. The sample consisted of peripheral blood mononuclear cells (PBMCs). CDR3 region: CASTLQIDRVNSGANVLTF. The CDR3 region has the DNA TGTGCCAGCACCTTACAAATTGACAGGGTGAACTCTGGGGCCAACGTCCTGACTTTC.